This TCR beta chain was documented in a study of T cells in Graves' hyperthyroidism and ophthalmopathy. Whole-study context: Staff took peripheral blood when the initial diagnosis was made, before any treatment began.

Clinical symptoms, serum thyroxine and TRAb, thyroid ultrasound and orbital computed tomography were used for the diagnoses. Study results and caveats: Most thyroid clonotypes expanded above 0.001 were also detected in blood. Classification by a 13 V-J model distinguished ophthalmopathy from stable hyperthyroidism.

This clonotype was seen many times. The target antigen is unknown. With 2 bases removed from V and 4 bases from J, the gap between germline ends came to 12 bases. CDR1 is MNHEY, CDR2 SVGAGI, per germline. This CDR3 region has 14 residues. RNA transcripts were the template for amplifying TCR beta CDR3 regions. Researchers ran a first-round RT-PCR on the TCR CDR3 using the HTBI primer set. TCRdb reprocessed the multiplex PCR reads with MiXCR, giving one entry per CDR3 protein. The sample gives 300,000 to 450,000 distinct CDR3 sequences, roughly 18% of which show up once; 15% to 17% is in the top ten. Material: blood. The chain recombines TRBV6-5 with TRBJ2-7; D is unclear. This sequence was found in a woman in her thirties or forties with Graves' ophthalmopathy. Here the CDR3 DNA reads TGTGCCAGCAGTTACGGCGACCCCCTGTACGAGCAGTACTTC. This translates into CASSYGDPLYEQYF.